Listed below are T cell receptor beta chains from one sample, sequenced in a study of T cell changes during pregnancy in multiple sclerosis. Assay: immunoSEQ multiplex PCR; the TCRdb copy retains only in-frame clones and omits some. The sample carries tens of thousands of clones, around 90% recorded once. Sequenced material: CD4+ T cells from peripheral blood mononuclear cells, taken in the third trimester of pregnancy. The source of these receptors is a female donor with multiple sclerosis, enrolled in a pregnancy study. CDR3s include the opening cysteine and the closing phenylalanine or tryptophan. Each record gives: V gene, J gene, D gene, clone size, CDR3 DNA, CDR3 protein. The D gene is left open where the match is weak. Clone size is not always given. Where it is, it says once, few, many or a class for expanded clones.

V: TRBV15; J: TRBJ1-3; D: .; size: .; DNA: TGTGCCACCAGCAGAGTGGGAGGGGTGATCTCTGGAAACACCATATATTTT; CDR3: CATSRVGGVISGNTIYF
V: TRBV27; J: TRBJ1-1; D: TRBD1; size: .; DNA: TGTGCCAGCAGTTTCGGACAGGGTATTACTGAAGCTTTCTTT; CDR3: CASSFGQGITEAFF
V: TRBV6-1; J: TRBJ1-1; D: .; size: .; DNA: TGTGCCAGCAGTGTTAGGGGTACAAACACTGAAGCTTTCTTT; CDR3: CASSVRGTNTEAFF
V: TRBV2; J: TRBJ1-1; D: .; size: few; DNA: TGTGCCACCCGGGAGGGTGAAGCTTTCTTT; CDR3: CATREGEAFF
V: TRBV5-1; J: TRBJ2-2; D: .; size: .; DNA: TGCGCCAGCAGCTCAGGGGGGCCCGGGGAGCTGTTTTTT; CDR3: CASSSGGPGELFF
V: TRBV30; J: TRBJ1-3; D: .; size: .; DNA: TGTGCCTGGAGTGTACTTATCCCTGGAAACACCATATATTTT; CDR3: CAWSVLIPGNTIYF
V: TRBV18; J: TRBJ2-7; D: TRBD1; size: .; DNA: TGTGCCAGCTCACCAGGACAGGGGGTAATACCCGAGCAGTACTTC; CDR3: CASSPGQGVIPEQYF
V: TRBV19; J: TRBJ2-5; D: TRBD1; size: .; DNA: TGTGCCAGTAGTGTGACAGGGGCCCAAGAGACCCAGTACTTC; CDR3: CASSVTGAQETQYF
V: TRBV6-1; J: TRBJ2-2; D: .; size: .; DNA: TGTGCCAGCAGTGAATTAAACACCGGGGAGCTGTTTTTT; CDR3: CASSELNTGELFF
V: TRBV19; J: TRBJ2-7; D: .; size: few; DNA: TGTGCCAGTAGTATGGGGCAGGTCTCCTACGAGCAGTACTTC; CDR3: CASSMGQVSYEQYF
V: TRBV25-1; J: TRBJ2-7; D: TRBD1; size: .; DNA: TGTGCCAGCAGTGACCTCCCGGACAGGGGACCCTACGAGCAGTACTTC; CDR3: CASSDLPDRGPYEQYF
V: TRBV2; J: TRBJ1-2; D: TRBD1; size: .; DNA: TGTGCCAGCCGTAGGGCCGGGACAGGGCTGCCCTCCTACACCTTC; CDR3: CASRRAGTGLPSYTF
V: TRBV27; J: TRBJ2-3; D: TRBD1; size: .; DNA: TGTGCCAGCAGTTTGGGGGAGACAGGGTGGGACACAGATACGCAGTATTTT; CDR3: CASSLGETGWDTDTQYF
V: TRBV9; J: TRBJ2-5; D: .; size: .; DNA: TGTGCCAGCAGTACCAGGTTCGGGGATACTCAAGAGACCCAGTACTTC; CDR3: CASSTRFGDTQETQYF
V: TRBV2; J: TRBJ1-5; D: TRBD1; size: once; DNA: TGTGCCAGCAGGGGCCGGGACAGGGGACTATATAGCAATCAGCCCCAGCATTTT; CDR3: CASRGRDRGLYSNQPQHF
V: TRBV6-1; J: TRBJ1-3; D: .; size: .; DNA: TGTGCCAGCAGGGCAACCGGGACACCTGGAAACACCATATATTTT; CDR3: CASRATGTPGNTIYF
V: TRBV4-1; J: TRBJ2-3; D: .; size: .; DNA: TGCGCCAGCAGCCCTTTTAGCACAGATACGCAGTATTTT; CDR3: CASSPFSTDTQYF
V: TRBV11-2; J: TRBJ2-5; D: TRBD2; size: .; DNA: TGTGCCAGCAGCGGGGGACTAGCGGGATGGAGTCGAGAGACCCAGTACTTC; CDR3: CASSGGLAGWSRETQYF
V: TRBV7-2; J: TRBJ2-3; D: .; size: .; DNA: TGTGCCAGCAGCTTGACAGGAGTAGCAGATACGCAGTATTTT; CDR3: CASSLTGVADTQYF
V: TRBV11-2; J: TRBJ1-1; D: .; size: .; DNA: TGTGCCAGCAGCTCACGACGCGAGGTTACCCGCGCTCCTGAAGCTTTCTTT; CDR3: CASSSRREVTRAPEAFF
V: TRBV27; J: TRBJ1-1; D: .; size: .; DNA: TGTGCCAGCACCTCTCGAGGGAGTGAAGCTTTCTTT; CDR3: CASTSRGSEAFF
V: TRBV6-1; J: TRBJ1-1; D: .; size: once; DNA: TGTGCCAGCAGGACCCAGGACAGGAACACTGAAGCTTTCTTT; CDR3: CASRTQDRNTEAFF
V: TRBV12-5; J: TRBJ2-5; D: TRBD1; size: .; DNA: TGTGCTAGTGGTTTGCCCGGGACAGACCAAGAGACCCAGTACTTC; CDR3: CASGLPGTDQETQYF
V: TRBV9; J: TRBJ2-1; D: TRBD2; size: .; DNA: TGTGCCAGCAGCGTAGGACTAGCTGGGGACAATGAGCAGTTCTTC; CDR3: CASSVGLAGDNEQFF
V: TRBV14; J: TRBJ1-1; D: .; size: once; DNA: TGTGCCAGCAGCCAAGTTGGCAAGAACACTGAAGCTTTCTTT; CDR3: CASSQVGKNTEAFF
V: TRBV10-3; J: TRBJ2-5; D: .; size: once; DNA: TGTGCCACATTGGGGGGACACCAAGAGACCCAGTACTTC; CDR3: CATLGGHQETQYF
V: TRBV5-1; J: TRBJ2-2; D: TRBD1; size: .; DNA: TGCGCCAGCAGCCCACTCGGGACAGCGAACACCGGGGAGCTGTTTTTT; CDR3: CASSPLGTANTGELFF
V: TRBV15; J: TRBJ2-2; D: TRBD2; size: .; DNA: TGTGCCACCAGCAGAGATCTTGCTGGGGGGGGCACCGGGGAGCTGTTTTTT; CDR3: CATSRDLAGGGTGELFF
V: TRBV7-8; J: TRBJ1-4; D: .; size: .; DNA: TGTGCCAGCAGCTTGGGCAGGCTTAATGAAAAACTGTTTTTT; CDR3: CASSLGRLNEKLFF